The clone carrying this T cell receptor beta chain was found once. This sample is part of a study of preoperative IRX-2 immunotherapy in early breast cancer. The repertoire was sequenced with immunoSEQ multiplex PCR; TCRdb's copy has only in-frame clones and lacks some. Counted here are about 67,000 clones, roughly 95% occurring once; the ten biggest clones make up under 2%. CDR3 length: 15 amino acids. Indicated treatment: preoperative locoregional IRX-2 cytokine immunotherapy. This phase Ib study tested locoregional IRX-2 cytokine immunotherapy given before surgery. Specimen collection occurred from a patient treated with IRX-2 immunotherapy. This receptor was taken from a human donor with breast cancer. The V gene is TRBV21-1, the J gene TRBJ2-3; no DNA check was done on the table's D call, TRBD1. TRBV21-1 constitutes a pseudogene. The CDR3 DNA sequence: TGTGCCAGCAGCGTCAGGGAAACCCGAGCAGATACGCAGTATTTT. It encodes CASSVRETRADTQYF.